The TCR beta chain under discussion was sequenced for a study of blood T cell repertoires in COVID-19. Here immunoSEQ multiplex PCR was the method, and the copy in TCRdb shows in-frame clones only, minus some. The sample lists approximately 250,000 clones, approximately 88% occurring once. Enrolled through a virtual design, the participants were between roughly 18 and 100 years of age and came from 24 US areas. The sequence derives from a woman in her 40s with acute COVID-19. The sample was PBMCs or T cells enriched from blood (not recorded which).

The DNA for the CDR3 is TGTGCCAGCTCACCGAGCGGGAGTAATGAGCAGTTCTTC. It translates to CASSPSGSNEQFF. This chain connects TRBV18 to TRBJ2-1; 8 bases agree with TRBD2. The CDR3 is made up of 13 amino acids. With 3 bases clipped from V and 7 bases from J, the junction kept 2 bases outside the gene matches. Germline V gives CDR1 KGHSH, CDR2 LQKENI. The full variable domain, with the rest looked up from reference TRBV18 and TRBJ2-1, is NAGVMQNPRHLVRRRGQEARLRCSPMKGHSHVYWYRQLPEEGLKFMVYLQKENIIDESGMPKERFSAEFPKEGPSILRIQQVVRGDSAAYFCASSPSGSNEQFFGPGTRLTVL.